The 13 T cell receptor beta chains below were found in one sample sequenced in a study of blood T cell repertoires in COVID-19. TCRdb keeps only in-frame clones here, not all; method: immunoSEQ multiplex PCR. The data contain over 110,000 clones, nearly 90% of them singletons. The sequenced sample consisted of peripheral blood. Source of these receptors: a man aged 70 or older with acute or convalescent COVID-19.

The chain combines TRBV11-3 with TRBJ2-2, with D possibly being TRBD1 (6 bases). V lost 1 base to trimming and J lost 7 bases, with 16 bases between them. Germline V gives CDR1 SGHNT, CDR2 YENEEA. The CDR3 is 16 amino acids. CDR3 DNA sequence: TGTGCCAGCAGCTTAGGCCCCTTAGGGGGTGGCGGGGAGCTGTTTTTT. Protein product: CASSLGPLGGGGELFF. Full variable domain (rest looked up from reference TRBV11-3 and TRBJ2-2): EAGVVQSPRYKIIEKKQPVAFWCNPISGHNTLYWYLQNLGQGPELLIRYENEEAVDDSQLPKDRFSAERLKGVDSTLKIQPAELGDSAVYLCASSLGPLGGGGELFFGEGSRLTVL.

This chain joins TRBV19 and TRBJ1-4, with D uncertain. This CDR3 contains 13 residues. The germline V and J ends were trimmed by 7 bases and 4 bases, with 10 bases remaining between them. CDR1 and CDR2 from the germline V gene are LNHDA and SQIVND (reference sequence). CDR3 protein: CASNSRGNEKLFF. CDR3 nucleotides: TGTGCCAGTAACAGCCGGGGTAATGAAAAACTGTTTTTT. Full variable domain (rest looked up from reference TRBV19 and TRBJ1-4): DGGITQSPKYLFRKEGQNVTLSCEQNLNHDAMYWYRQDPGQGLRLIYYSQIVNDFQKGDIAEGYSVSREKKESFPLTVTSAQKNPTAFYLCASNSRGNEKLFFGSGTQLSVL.

This chain connects TRBV9 to TRBJ2-3; TRBD2 agrees at 7 bases. With V trimmed by 4 bases and J by 2 bases, 10 bases remained unmatched. Germline CDR1 reads SGDLS; CDR2 reads YYNGEE. The CDR3 has 16 amino acids. The CDR3 nucleotides are TGTGCCAGCAGCTTAAGTACTAGCGTACTCACAGATACGCAGTATTTT. This encodes CASSLSTSVLTDTQYF.

V usage is TRBV7-9 and J usage is TRBJ2-6; 13 bases are a match to TRBD2. There are 20 residues in the CDR3. Germline values: CDR1 SEHNR, CDR2 FQNEAQ (reference sequence). V trimming: 5 bases; J trimming: 2 bases; junction bases outside the gene matches: 12. The CDR3 is CASSTDLSGTSGAGANVLTF. The CDR3 coding sequence is TGTGCCAGCAGCACCGATTTGTCCGGGACTAGCGGGGCTGGGGCCAACGTCCTGACTTTC.

The CDR3 nucleotides are TGTGCCAGCAGCCAAGAGGCGGCTGGCGGTTCACCCCTCCACTTT. It codes for CASSQEAAGGSPLHF. The chain uses TRBV3-1 (or the pseudogene TRBV3-2) and TRBJ1-6, with no clear D. The CDR3 is made up of 15 amino acids. Germline V gives CDR1 LGHDT, CDR2 YNNKEL (reference sequence). Trimming pared 0 bases from V and 9 bases from J, leaving 12 bases between.

The V and J genes are TRBV12-3 or TRBV12-4 and TRBJ1-5; D remains ambiguous. The V end lost 6 bases, the J end lost 5 bases, and 11 bases lay between the germline ends. This CDR3 region has 13 residues. The CDR3 nucleotides are TGTGCCAGCAGCCTGGCCACCGATCAGCCCCAGCATTTT. Amino acids: CASSLATDQPQHF.

In nucleotides, the CDR3 is TGTGCCAGCAGCGTCAGATCCCTCTATGGCTACACCTTC. Translation: CASSVRSLYGYTF. V is TRBV9 and J is TRBJ1-2; no clear D. Germline CDR1 is SGDLS and CDR2 is YYNGEE. The CDR3 spans 13 residues. V shed 2 bases and J shed 4 bases, with 9 bases lying between them.

The chain carries TRBV3-1 (or the pseudogene TRBV3-2) and TRBJ2-1; 7 bases map to TRBD2. The CDR3 totals 14 residues. Germline trimming cut 4 bases from V and 0 bases from J; bases unmatched to any gene: 0. CDR1 LGHDT and CDR2 YNNKEL come from the germline V gene (reference sequence). The CDR3 DNA follows: TGTGCCAGCAGCCGGGGGGGCTCCTACAATGAGCAGTTCTTC. Translation: CASSRGGSYNEQFF.

This rearrangement joins TRBV3-1 (or the pseudogene TRBV3-2) to TRBJ2-3; 10 bases line up with TRBD2. Germline V gene data show CDR1 as LGHDT and CDR2 as YNNKEL (reference sequence). Unmatched junction bases numbered 7, after V lost 5 bases and J lost 2 bases. This CDR3 region has 16 residues. This CDR3 is CASSKGLAGDTDTQYF. The CDR3 bases are TGTGCCAGCAGCAAAGGTCTAGCGGGAGACACAGATACGCAGTATTTT.

The count of this clone is one. The V and J genes are TRBV6-6 and TRBJ1-4, with D possibly TRBD1 on 5 matching bases. V lost 7 bases, J lost 7 bases, and 16 bases lay in between. The germline V gene has CDR1 MNHNY and CDR2 SVGAGI (reference sequence). This CDR3 has 14 residues. DNA of the CDR3: TGTGCCAGCAAAGAGGGGAGCGGGAGTGAAAAACTGTTTTTT. Amino acid sequence: CASKEGSGSEKLFF.

The chain recombines TRBV7-9 with TRBJ1-1; tentatively, D is TRBD1 (5 bases). The CDR3 has 14 amino acids. V was shortened by 0 bases and J by 2 bases, with 7 bases between the two germline ends. From germline, CDR1 is SEHNR and CDR2 FQNEAQ (reference sequence). CDR3: CASSLATANTEAFF. The CDR3 DNA sequence: TGTGCCAGCAGCTTAGCGACAGCTAACACTGAAGCTTTCTTT.

The V and J genes are TRBV19 and TRBJ2-3; TRBD1 agrees at 11 bases. The germline V gene has CDR1 LNHDA and CDR2 SQIVND (reference sequence). J gave up 0 bases and V 2 bases, and 10 bases lay outside the gene matches. The CDR3 extends over 19 amino acids. This chain's CDR3 is CASSIKSGTGGSSTDTQYF. Written as DNA, the CDR3 is TGTGCCAGTAGTATAAAGTCGGGGACAGGGGGTTCTAGCACAGATACGCAGTATTTT.

The V and J genes are TRBV5-4 and TRBJ1-4; 10 bases are a match to TRBD1. Germline V gene sequence: CDR1 SGHNT, CDR2 YYREEE (reference sequence). The CDR3 extends over 16 amino acids. V lost 0 bases and J lost 6; bases outside the gene matches: 5. CDR3 coding DNA: TGTGCCAGCAGCTTGGGCCGGGACAGGGGACATGAAAAACTGTTTTTT. Translated, it gives CASSLGRDRGHEKLFF.